The subject of this entry is one TCR beta chain. Per the germline V gene, CDR1 is SGHNT and CDR2 is YENEEA. V was trimmed by 3 bases and J by 0 bases, leaving 12 bases between them. The CDR3 is 15 residues long. This PCR relied on a set of 60 Vbeta primers and 13 Jbeta primers. The data were produced by immunoSEQ multiplex PCR, yet TCRdb's version contains in-frame clones alone and is incomplete. Of 170,000 or so clones listed, 77% are singletons. This record belongs to a study of cytomegalovirus exposure and HLA in healthy donors. Material for sequencing was PBMCs. The chain recombines TRBV11-3 with TRBJ2-7; D is possibly TRBD1 (5 bases). This receptor was identified in a woman in her 30s in good health and CMV-seropositive. This CDR3 reads CASSFWQGVSYEQYF. In DNA form, the CDR3 reads TGTGCCAGCAGCTTTTGGCAGGGCGTCTCCTACGAGCAGTACTTC.